The clone carrying this T cell receptor beta chain was counted between two and nine times. One entry per CDR3 protein results from TCRdb running MiXCR on the 5' RACE reads. The data show 1.5 million to 2 million distinct CDR3 sequences, roughly 35% seen once. Germline V gene lookup returns CDR1 KGHDR and CDR2 SFDVKD. V was pared by 3 bases and J by 1 base, with 4 bases of the junction left unmatched. The CDR3 loop spans 17 amino acids. This sample is drawn from a study of identical twins. Source material: cord blood. The V call is TRBV24-1, the J call TRBJ2-1; the match to TRBD1 covers 11 bases. The sequence came from a newborn girl in good health. CDR3 sequence (DNA): TGTGCCACCAGTGATGGACAGGGGGCAAAGTCCTACAATGAGCAGTTCTTC. Translated: CATSDGQGAKSYNEQFF.